The next 28 T cell receptor beta chains were all read from a single sample in a study of early T cells in non-severe SARS-CoV-2 infection. TCRdb independently ran MiXCR on the 5' RACE reads; one entry per CDR3 protein. The data contain tens of thousands of distinct CDR3 sequences, 8% to 13% of them singletons. Sequenced material: whole blood. The receptors stem from an adult who was a healthcare worker with PCR-confirmed SARS-CoV-2 infection or an uninfected control (not recorded which).

This clonotype showed up many times. The V call is TRBV11-3, the J call TRBJ2-2; 10 nucleotides match TRBD1. CDR1 and CDR2 (germline): SGHNT, YENEEA. V gave up 3 bases and J gave up 1 base; unmatched junction bases: 2. The CDR3 runs to 16 residues. CDR3 DNA: TGTGCCAGCAGCTTCAGGGACAGGGGGAACACCGGGGAGCTGTTTTTT. Amino acid sequence: CASSFRDRGNTGELFF.

This clonotype was recorded at least ten times. J is TRBJ2-7 and V is TRBV5-6; D is possibly TRBD1 (5 bases). CDR3 length: 14 amino acids. Germline CDR1 SGHDT, CDR2 YYEEEE. The germline V and J ends were trimmed by 4 bases and 5 bases, with 16 bases remaining between them. The CDR3 here is CASSAYPGYHEQYF. CDR3 coding DNA: TGTGCCAGCAGCGCGTACCCAGGGTATCACGAGCAGTACTTC.

The rearrangement joins TRBV24-1 to TRBJ2-7; D unresolved. The CDR3 is 13 amino acids. Germline V gene lookup returns CDR1 KGHDR and CDR2 SFDVKD. V was cut by 6 bases and J by 12 bases, with 20 bases left in between. The CDR3: CATSPPGEAWRYF. In nucleotides, the CDR3 is TGTGCCACCAGTCCGCCAGGCGAGGCGTGGCGGTACTTC.

V and J are TRBV5-1 and TRBJ2-7; TRBD1 agrees at 10 bases. Germline lookup yields CDR1 SGHRS and CDR2 YFSETQ. V dropped 4 bases and J dropped 3; count of bases not matched to a gene: 4. This CDR3 comprises 14 residues. CDR3 sequence reads: CASSPGQGNYEQYF. In DNA form, the CDR3 reads TGCGCCAGCAGCCCGGGACAGGGGAACTACGAGCAGTACTTC.

There are a few counts of this clonotype. The chain is built from TRBV7-9 and TRBJ2-2; D unresolved. Trimming removed 3 bases at V and 2 bases at J, with 1 base between. From germline, CDR1 is SEHNR and CDR2 FQNEAQ (reference sequence). The CDR3 runs 12 residues. The CDR3 sequence is CASSFNTGELFF. The CDR3 DNA reads TGTGCCAGCAGCTTTAACACCGGGGAGCTGTTTTTT. Supplemented by reference TRBV7-9 and TRBJ2-2, the full variable domain reads DTGVSQNPRHKITKRGQNVTFRCDPISEHNRLYWYRQTLGQGPEFLTYFQNEAQLEKSRLLSDRFSAERPKGSFSTLEIQRTEQGDSAMYLCASSFNTGELFFGEGSRLTVL.

The chain joins TRBV5-1 to TRBJ2-3; D call uncertain. The CDR3 is made up of 15 amino acids. V lost 1 base to trimming and J lost 1 base, with 10 bases between them. Germline V gene data show CDR1 as SGHRS and CDR2 as YFSETQ. The CDR3 DNA sequence: TGCGCCAGCAGCTTGCCGGGCTCGGGCACAGATACGCAGTATTTT. Translating it yields CASSLPGSGTDTQYF. The full variable domain, with the rest looked up from reference TRBV5-1 and TRBJ2-3, is KAGVTQTPRYLIKTRGQQVTLSCSPISGHRSVSWYQQTPGQGLQFLFEYFSETQRNKGNFPGRFSGRQFSNSRSEMNVSTLELGDSALYLCASSLPGSGTDTQYFGPGTRLTVL.

Ten or more counts support this clonotype. The gene calls are TRBV5-1 and TRBJ2-2; D call uncertain. The V gene lost 5 bases and the J gene lost 2 bases, with 4 bases spanning the gap. The length of the CDR3 is 12 residues. Germline V gene lookup returns CDR1 SGHRS and CDR2 YFSETQ. The CDR3 sequence is CASRINTGELFF. The DNA for the CDR3 is TGCGCCAGCAGGATAAACACCGGGGAGCTGTTTTTT.

The table lists this clonotype with a few counts. The chain combines TRBV12-3 or TRBV12-4 with TRBJ2-6, with TRBD2 matching over 12 bases. The CDR3 extends over 19 amino acids. J was trimmed by 0 bases and V by 6 bases; bases with no gene match: 9. The CDR3 DNA reads TGTGCCAGCAGCCCTGGTACTAGCGGGGGGCGCTCTGGGGCCAACGTCCTGACTTTC. This codes for CASSPGTSGGRSGANVLTF.

This clonotype was counted only a few times. The chain couples TRBV20-1 to TRBJ1-4; 7 bases map to TRBD1. The V gene end was trimmed by 6 bases and the J gene end by 5 bases; junction bases not matched to a gene: 6. This CDR3 has 13 amino acids. Germline CDR1 reads DFQATT; CDR2 reads SNEGSKA (reference sequence). The CDR3, as DNA: TGCAGTGCGTGGGACAGCAAAAATGAAAAACTGTTTTTT. Protein sequence: CSAWDSKNEKLFF.

This chain uses TRBV7-9 with TRBJ2-5; 9 bases agree with TRBD1. The CDR3 has 15 residues. Germline CDR1 and CDR2: SEHNR and FQNEAQ (reference sequence). V shed 5 bases and J 5 bases; nucleotides not matched to a gene: 9. The CDR3 sequence is CASSSRRDREETQYF. CDR3 sequence (DNA): TGTGCCAGCAGCAGCCGCCGGGACAGGGAGGAGACCCAGTACTTC.

This clonotype was detected many times. V usage is TRBV7-9 and J usage is TRBJ2-7; 8 bases agree with TRBD1. The junction had 9 bases not matched to a gene; V was cut back by 5 bases and J by 0 bases. The CDR3 contains 16 residues. Germline CDR1 and CDR2: SEHNR and FQNEAQ (reference sequence). CDR3 sequence reads: CASSRIGDRSSYEQYF. For the CDR3, the DNA is TGTGCCAGCAGCCGGATTGGGGACAGGAGCTCCTACGAGCAGTACTTC.

At least ten counts were recorded for this clonotype. This chain joins TRBV7-9 and TRBJ2-7, with D tentatively TRBD2 (6 bases). V was shortened by 5 bases and J by 0 bases, with 14 bases between the two germline ends. CDR3 length: 15 residues. The germline CDR1 and CDR2 sequences are SEHNR and FQNEAQ (reference sequence). The CDR3 DNA reads TGTGCCAGCAGCCGCCGGGCCGGGAGCTCCTACGAGCAGTACTTC. Encoded protein: CASSRRAGSSYEQYF.

This clonotype was seen more than once but under ten times. This sequence joins TRBV7-9 and TRBJ1-6; D call uncertain. V was clipped by 3 bases and J by 7 bases, with 10 bases between them. This CDR3 comprises 14 residues. From germline, CDR1 is SEHNR and CDR2 FQNEAQ (reference sequence). CDR3 sequence (DNA): TGTGCCAGCAGCTTCCAGACGGGAAATTCACCCCTCCACTTT. Its translation is CASSFQTGNSPLHF.

The chain carries TRBV10-3 and TRBJ2-1; 9 nucleotides align to TRBD2. The trim removed 4 bases at V and 4 bases at J, leaving 8 bases unmatched. Germline V CDR1 and CDR2: ENHRY, SYGVKD. The CDR3 length is 16 residues. CDR3: CAISGQSGRLYNEQFF. CDR3 coding DNA: TGTGCCATCAGTGGCCAGAGCGGGAGGTTGTACAATGAGCAGTTCTTC.

This chain links TRBV5-4 with TRBJ2-3; a weak D match, TRBD2 (5 bases). The CDR3 spans 14 residues. CDR1 and CDR2 from the germline V gene are SGHNT and YYREEE (reference sequence). V was cut by 1 base and J by 0 bases, with 6 bases left in between. The CDR3 DNA follows: TGTGCCAGCAGCTTGCGCGGGAGCACAGATACGCAGTATTTT. As protein: CASSLRGSTDTQYF. Based on the CDR3 plus reference TRBV5-4 and TRBJ2-3, the full variable domain is ETGVTQSPTHLIKTRGQQVTLRCSSQSGHNTVSWYQQALGQGPQFIFQYYREEENGRGNFPPRFSGLQFPNYSSELNVNALELDDSALYLCASSLRGSTDTQYFGPGTRLTVL.

The chain is built from TRBV28 and TRBJ2-1, with a possible D match to TRBD2 (6 bases). Looked up from germline, CDR1 is MDHEN and CDR2 is SYDVKM. The CDR3 is 14 amino acids. Trimming removed 2 bases from V and 5 bases from J, with 10 bases in between. CDR3 region: CASSLMGLHNEQFF. In DNA, the CDR3 is TGTGCCAGCAGTTTAATGGGACTTCACAATGAGCAGTTCTTC.

This clonotype appeared many times. The V call is TRBV5-8, the J call TRBJ2-4; possible D gene TRBD1, 6 bases. The CDR3 extends over 12 amino acids. Germline CDR1 and CDR2: SGHTS and YDEGEE. Trimming pared 4 bases from V and 5 bases from J, leaving 7 bases between. The CDR3 nucleotides read TGTGCCAGCAGCCGACAGGAAAACATTCAGTACTTC. Translated: CASSRQENIQYF.

The chain has TRBV20-1 and TRBJ1-6; 7 bases fit TRBD1. In germline, CDR1 is DFQATT, CDR2 SNEGSKA (reference sequence). This CDR3 is built from 16 residues. With 0 bases clipped from V and 7 bases from J, the junction kept 9 bases outside the gene matches. Written as DNA, the CDR3 is TGCAGTGCTAGAGATCAGGGGGGGCTACTAAATTCACCCCTCCACTTT. Encoded protein: CSARDQGGLLNSPLHF.

In this sample, this clonotype turned up a few times. The rearrangement links TRBV12-3 or TRBV12-4 to TRBJ1-6; D is possibly TRBD1 (5 bases). The ends were cut back, 2 bases at V and 9 bases at J, with 14 bases in the middle. The CDR3 sequence is 15 residues long. In DNA form, the CDR3 reads TGTGCCAGCAGTTTACTTCGACAGACTGGTTCACCCCTCCACTTT. Translating gives CASSLLRQTGSPLHF.

The gene calls are TRBV6-6 and TRBJ2-3; 11 bases line up with TRBD1. In germline, CDR1 is MNHNY, CDR2 SVGAGI (reference sequence). The CDR3 length is 16 residues. With 6 bases clipped from V and 3 bases from J, the junction kept 8 bases outside the gene matches. The CDR3 region has the DNA TGTGCCAGCAGACCGCCCGGGACAGGGGGGACAGATACGCAGTATTTT. This encodes CASRPPGTGGTDTQYF.

This clonotype was detected only a few times. The chain has TRBV6-5 and TRBJ2-5, with 8 bases identical to TRBD2. Unmatched junction bases numbered 12, after V lost 11 bases and J lost 4 bases. Germline V gene sequence: CDR1 MNHEY, CDR2 SVGAGI. The length of the CDR3 is 14 residues. The CDR3 DNA follows: TGTGCCCACGGAGGGACTAGGTCGAGAGAGACCCAGTACTTC. Its translation is CAHGGTRSRETQYF.

This clonotype showed up many times. The chain links TRBV5-5 to TRBJ2-3; the match to TRBD2 covers 10 bases. The CDR3 covers 16 residues. Germline CDR1 and CDR2: SGHKS and YYEKEE (reference sequence). Trimming took 3 bases from V and 0 from J; bases not matched to a gene: 4. CDR3: CASSSLAGSSTDTQYF. The CDR3 nucleotides read TGTGCCAGCAGCTCACTAGCGGGAAGTAGCACAGATACGCAGTATTTT.

In its sample, this clonotype was seen a few times. The chain links TRBV7-2 to TRBJ2-5; D gene unclear. Germline V gives CDR1 SGHTA, CDR2 FQGNSA. Trimming removed 8 bases from V and 1 base from J, with 8 bases in between. The CDR3 consists of 12 residues. This CDR3 reads CASGNSQETQYF. DNA for the CDR3: TGTGCCAGCGGGAACAGCCAAGAGACCCAGTACTTC.

V gene TRBV27 combines with J gene TRBJ1-1; D gene uncertain. CDR3 length: 13 amino acids. Trimming left V 0 bases short and J 5 bases short, with 7 bases between. Looked up from germline, CDR1 is MNHEY and CDR2 is SMNVEV (reference sequence). As DNA, the CDR3 is TGTGCCAGCAGTTTATCTACGGGAACTGAAGCTTTCTTT. Encoded protein: CASSLSTGTEAFF.

This clonotype has a count of ten or more. The chain joins TRBV11-3 to TRBJ2-1; 8 nucleotides line up with TRBD2. The CDR3 runs to 17 residues. The ends lost 1 base at V and 2 bases at J; junction bases unmatched: 7. CDR1 SGHNT and CDR2 YENEEA come from the germline V gene. Written as DNA, the CDR3 is TGTGCCAGCAGCTTAGGTCTAACTAGCGGAACCTACAATGAGCAGTTCTTC. Encoded protein: CASSLGLTSGTYNEQFF.

The genes are TRBV6-2 or TRBV6-3 and TRBJ1-2, with a possible D match to TRBD1 (6 bases). This CDR3 contains 15 residues. Germline assignment: CDR1 MNHEY and CDR2 SVGEGT. Trimming pared 0 bases from V and 5 bases from J, leaving 13 bases between. The CDR3 DNA reads as TGTGCCAGCAGTTACTCGTCAATGAGGGGGTATGGCTACACCTTC. Its protein is CASSYSSMRGYGYTF.

This clonotype has ten or more counts. CDR3 protein: CASSRGQDNNYGYTF. CDR3 in DNA: TGTGCCAGTTCACGCGGACAGGACAATAACTATGGCTACACCTTC. The chain recombines TRBV5-4 with TRBJ1-2; 7 nucleotides line up with TRBD1. The junction had 11 bases not matched to a gene; V was cut back by 8 bases and J by 1 base. This CDR3 spans 15 amino acids. Germline CDR1 is SGHNT and CDR2 is YYREEE (reference sequence).

This clonotype has only a few counts. The chain links TRBV7-6 to TRBJ2-3; possibly TRBD1 for D (6 bases). This CDR3 has 17 residues. The V gene lost 1 base and the J gene lost 0 bases, with 14 bases spanning the gap. Germline V gene lookup returns CDR1 SGHVS and CDR2 FNYEAQ. The CDR3 sequence: CASSLGVSTGSTDTQYF. CDR3 in DNA: TGTGCCAGCAGCTTAGGGGTTTCGACAGGCAGCACAGATACGCAGTATTTT.